The rows below give T cell receptor beta chains drawn from one sample of a study of regulatory T cells in long-lasting Graves disease. One entry per CDR3 protein results from TCRdb running MiXCR on the multiplex PCR reads. The table shows over 450,000 distinct CDR3 sequences, with 20% to 25% occurring only once. The sample was peripheral blood mononuclear cells (PBMCs), taken when the disease was refractory, from a patient treated with antithyroid drugs. The source is a female donor with Graves disease. Each CDR3 is given with its conserved first and last residue. The D gene is left open where the match is weak. Rows may omit the clone size; those that give it use once, few, many or a size class.

d_gene	abundance	v_gene	j_gene	CDR3nt	CDR3aa
.	few	TRBV11-1	TRBJ2-2	TGCGCCAGCAGCCGAAAAGCAGGGGATGGGGCCGGGGAGCTGTTTTTT	CASSRKAGDGAGELFF
TRBD2	few	TRBV4-1	TRBJ2-5	TGCGCCAGCAGCCACCCACCCGGGGGGGAGACCCAGTACTTC	CASSHPPGGETQYF
.	few	TRBV7-8	TRBJ1-2	TGTGCCAGCAGCCACGGGAGCCTCTATGGCTACACCTTC	CASSHGSLYGYTF
TRBD1	many	TRBV28	TRBJ1-2	TGTGCCAGCAGGCGTACAGGGGAAGCTGGCTACACCTTC	CASRRTGEAGYTF
.	.	TRBV9	TRBJ1-1	TGTGCCAGCAGCGGACCCGGGACCATCGGTACTTTCTTT	CASSGPGTIGTFF
.	once	TRBV28	TRBJ2-5	TGTGCCAGCAGTCCCGGCAGGGAGACCCGGTACTTC	CASSPGRETRYF
TRBD2	many	TRBV12-3/TRBV12-4	TRBJ2-7	TGTGCCAGCAGTGATAGCGGGAGGCTCTACGAGCAGTACTTC	CASSDSGRLYEQYF
TRBD1	few	TRBV3-1	TRBJ2-7	TGTGCCAGCAGCCTTGGCAGGGGGCCCGCCACCTACGAGCAGTACTTC	CASSLGRGPATYEQYF
TRBD1	.	TRBV6-1	TRBJ1-2	TGTGCCAGCAGTAGATCAACAGGGGGTAGAGGCTACACCTTC	CASSRSTGGRGYTF
.	many	TRBV9	TRBJ1-4	TGTGCCAGCAGCGACCCGTACGGTGAAAAACTGTTTTTT	CASSDPYGEKLFF
.	.	TRBV2	TRBJ1-6	TGTGCCAGCAGCCTACAGGGTGGGCTCGATAATTCACCCCTCCACTTT	CASSLQGGLDNSPLHF
TRBD1	.	TRBV12-3/TRBV12-4	TRBJ2-5	TGTGCCAGCAGTTTAAACACAGGGGGACAAGAGACCCAGTACTTC	CASSLNTGGQETQYF
.	.	TRBV19	TRBJ1-5	TGTGCCAGTAGTACGGCAGGGAGAGATCAGCCCCAGCATTTT	CASSTAGRDQPQHF
.	many	TRBV7-2	TRBJ1-1	TGTGCCAGCAGCTTAGACGGATTAACTGAAGCTTTCTTT	CASSLDGLTEAFF
TRBD2	few	TRBV7-8	TRBJ2-5	TGTGCCACCAAAAGAGAGGGAGGGCTAACAGGACAAGAGACCCAGTACTTC	CATKREGGLTGQETQYF
.	many	TRBV12-3/TRBV12-4	TRBJ1-1	TGTGCCAGCAGTTCCCTCAGGATGAACACTGAAGCTTTCTTT	CASSSLRMNTEAFF
TRBD1	many	TRBV6-1	TRBJ1-5	TGTGCCAGCAGTGTACAGGGGCAAGGCAATCAGCCCCAGCATTTT	CASSVQGQGNQPQHF
TRBD1	many	TRBV2	TRBJ1-1	TGTGCCAGCAGTCTGGGCCGGGACAGGAACACTGAAGCTTTCTTT	CASSLGRDRNTEAFF
TRBD2	.	TRBV9	TRBJ2-2	TGTGCCAGCAGCCCCCGACTAGCGGCCACCGGGGAGCTGTTTTTT	CASSPRLAATGELFF
.	.	TRBV9	TRBJ1-1	TGTGCCAGCAGCGTAGAGGCAGTGAACACTGAAGCTTTCTTT	CASSVEAVNTEAFF
TRBD1	.	TRBV7-9	TRBJ2-7	TGTGCCAGCAGCTCCGCCAAGGGCAGGGGGCCCCGTGAGCAGTACTTC	CASSSAKGRGPREQYF
.	.	TRBV6-5	TRBJ2-3	TGTGCCAGCAGTTACCGGCGAGGCACAGATACGCAGTATTTT	CASSYRRGTDTQYF
TRBD1	.	TRBV27	TRBJ1-2	TGTGCCAGCAGTTCAAACAACAGGGGGCCCTATGGCTACACCTTC	CASSSNNRGPYGYTF
.	few	TRBV6-2/TRBV6-3	TRBJ2-5	TGTGCCAGCACTCCGGGTGGGGGAGGTTTGTTCTTC	CASTPGGGGLFF
.	.	TRBV30	TRBJ2-1	TGTGCCTGGAGTTTTCCGCAAGGGCCTTCCTACAATGAGCAGTTCTTC	CAWSFPQGPSYNEQFF
.	few	TRBV20-1	TRBJ2-2	TGCAGTGCTAGAAAGGACAGTTTCTCGGCCGGGGAGCTGTTTTTT	CSARKDSFSAGELFF
.	many	TRBV2	TRBJ1-2	TGTGCCAGCAGTAGTTTCGGCAGCTTTTTGACCTTC	CASSSFGSFLTF
.	.	TRBV15	TRBJ1-2	TGTGCCACCAGCACATCACGGGGCTCCTCTAACTATGGCTACACCTTC	CATSTSRGSSNYGYTF
TRBD2	many	TRBV3-1	TRBJ2-5	TGTGCCAGCAGCCCGGGGACTAGCGGCTTCCAAGAGACCCAGTACTTC	CASSPGTSGFQETQYF
.	few	TRBV19	TRBJ1-1	TGTGCCAGTAGTATAGATGTGGAGGGAAAGGGCAACACTGAAGCTTTCTTT	CASSIDVEGKGNTEAFF
.	many	TRBV28	TRBJ1-1	TGTGCCAGCAGTTTAAGACAGGTAGTGAACACTGAAGCTTTCTTT	CASSLRQVVNTEAFF
.	.	TRBV19	TRBJ1-5	TGTGCCAGTAGTACAACCCCCGACTATTCGGTCCAGCCCCAGCATTTT	CASSTTPDYSVQPQHF
.	many	TRBV6-2/TRBV6-3	TRBJ2-7	TGTGCCAGCAGTCGGGACACCCAGGGCTCCTACGAGCAGTACTTC	CASSRDTQGSYEQYF
.	many	TRBV28	TRBJ1-1	TGTGCCAGCAGACCTTACAAGTACACTGAAGCTTTCTTT	CASRPYKYTEAFF
.	many	TRBV28	TRBJ2-7	TGTGCCAGCAGCTTAAGTCTTTACGAGCAGTACTTC	CASSLSLYEQYF
.	many	TRBV6-5	TRBJ2-7	TGTGCCAGCAGTTACTCGCAGGGTTCCTACGAGCAGTACTTC	CASSYSQGSYEQYF
.	.	TRBV27	TRBJ2-3	TGTGCCAGCAGTTTAATGGGCACAGATACGCAGTATTTT	CASSLMGTDTQYF